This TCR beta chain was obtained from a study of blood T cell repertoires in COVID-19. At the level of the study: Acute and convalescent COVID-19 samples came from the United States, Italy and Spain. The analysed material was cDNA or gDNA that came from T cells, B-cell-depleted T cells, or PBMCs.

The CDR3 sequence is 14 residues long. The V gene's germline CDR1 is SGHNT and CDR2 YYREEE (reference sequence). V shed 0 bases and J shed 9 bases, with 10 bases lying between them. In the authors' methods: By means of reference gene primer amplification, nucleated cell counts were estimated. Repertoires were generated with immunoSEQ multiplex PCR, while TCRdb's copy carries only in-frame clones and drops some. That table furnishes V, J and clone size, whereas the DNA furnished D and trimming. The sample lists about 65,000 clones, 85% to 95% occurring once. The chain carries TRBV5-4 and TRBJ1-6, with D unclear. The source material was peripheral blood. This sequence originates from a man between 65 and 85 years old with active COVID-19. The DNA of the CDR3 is TGTGCCAGCAGCTTGGAAGTCGTCGGTTCACCCCTCCACTTT. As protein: CASSLEVVGSPLHF.